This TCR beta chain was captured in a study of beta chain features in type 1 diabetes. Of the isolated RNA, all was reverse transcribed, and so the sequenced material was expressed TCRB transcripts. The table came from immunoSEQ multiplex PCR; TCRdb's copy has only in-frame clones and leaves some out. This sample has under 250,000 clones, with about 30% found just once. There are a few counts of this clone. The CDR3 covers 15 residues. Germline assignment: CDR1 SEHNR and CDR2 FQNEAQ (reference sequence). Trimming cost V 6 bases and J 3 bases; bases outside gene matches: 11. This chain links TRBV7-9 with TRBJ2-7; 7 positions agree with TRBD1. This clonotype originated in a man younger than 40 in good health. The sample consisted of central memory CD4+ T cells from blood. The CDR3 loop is CASRRDRAVSYEQYF. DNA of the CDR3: TGTGCCAGCAGGCGTGACAGGGCCGTTAGCTACGAGCAGTACTTC.